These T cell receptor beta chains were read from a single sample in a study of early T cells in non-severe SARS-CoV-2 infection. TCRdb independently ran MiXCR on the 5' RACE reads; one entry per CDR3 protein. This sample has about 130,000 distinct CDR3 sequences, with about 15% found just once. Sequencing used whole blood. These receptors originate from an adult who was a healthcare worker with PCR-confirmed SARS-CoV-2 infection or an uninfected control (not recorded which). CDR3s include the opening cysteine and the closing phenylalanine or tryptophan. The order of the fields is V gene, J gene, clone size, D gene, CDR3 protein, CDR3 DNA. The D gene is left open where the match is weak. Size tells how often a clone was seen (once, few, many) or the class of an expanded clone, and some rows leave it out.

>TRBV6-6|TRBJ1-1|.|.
CASSYRRDTEAFF
TGTGCCAGCAGTTACCGGAGGGACACTGAAGCTTTCTTT
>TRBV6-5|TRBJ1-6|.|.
CASSYGNSPLHF
TGTGCCAGCAGTTACGGGAATTCACCCCTCCACTTT
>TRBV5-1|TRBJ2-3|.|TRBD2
CASSKGTSQSTDTQYF
TGCGCCAGCAGCAAGGGGACTAGCCAGAGCACAGATACGCAGTATTTT
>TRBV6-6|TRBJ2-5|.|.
CASSLRLQETQYF
TGTGCCAGCAGTTTAAGGCTCCAAGAGACCCAGTACTTC
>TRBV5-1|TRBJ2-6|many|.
CASSLGAWGANVLTF
TGCGCCAGCAGCTTAGGGGCTTGGGGGGCCAACGTCCTGACTTTC
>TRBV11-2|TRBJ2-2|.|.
CASSLVGRSTGELFF
TGTGCCAGCAGCTTAGTGGGGCGAAGCACCGGGGAGCTGTTTTTT
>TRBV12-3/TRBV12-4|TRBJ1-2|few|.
CASLGAGGYTF
TGTGCCAGCCTGGGCGCGGGGGGCTACACCTTC
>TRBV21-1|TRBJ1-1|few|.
CASSKGGTVEAFF
TGTGCCAGCAGCAAAGGGGGGACAGTTGAAGCTTTCTTT
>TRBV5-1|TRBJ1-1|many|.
CASSQVTSGETEAFF
TGCGCCAGCAGCCAAGTGACAAGTGGAGAAACTGAAGCTTTCTTT
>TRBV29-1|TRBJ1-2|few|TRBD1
CSVGRQGRDGYTF
TGCAGCGTTGGAAGACAGGGGCGAGATGGCTACACCTTC
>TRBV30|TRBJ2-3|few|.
CAWTRDGSTDTQYF
TGTGCCTGGACCCGAGACGGCAGCACAGATACGCAGTATTTT
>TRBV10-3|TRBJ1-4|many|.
CAISESIPRSSLEKLFF
TGTGCCATCAGTGAGTCGATTCCTAGGTCCTCTCTTGAAAAACTGTTTTTT
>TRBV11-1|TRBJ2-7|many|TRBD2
CASSHGTSVKGEQYF
TGTGCCAGCAGCCACGGGACTAGCGTGAAGGGCGAGCAGTACTTC
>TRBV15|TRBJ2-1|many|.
CATSRERHGEQFF
TGTGCCACCAGCAGAGAGCGGCATGGGGAGCAGTTCTTC
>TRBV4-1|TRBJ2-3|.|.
CASSQYGSTDTQYF
TGCGCCAGCAGCCAATACGGGAGCACAGATACGCAGTATTTT
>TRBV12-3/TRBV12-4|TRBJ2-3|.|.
CASSLALGTDTQYF
TGTGCCAGCAGTTTAGCGCTGGGCACAGATACGCAGTATTTT
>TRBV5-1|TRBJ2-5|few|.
CASSFGAGRQETQYF
TGCGCCAGCAGCTTCGGAGCCGGGAGACAAGAGACCCAGTACTTC
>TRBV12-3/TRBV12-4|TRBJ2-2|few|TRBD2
CASRYPRTSGGAGELFF
TGTGCCAGCAGATATCCTAGGACTAGCGGGGGAGCCGGGGAGCTGTTTTTT
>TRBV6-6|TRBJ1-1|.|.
CASSQEGQNTEAFF
TGTGCCAGCAGCCAAGAGGGACAGAACACTGAAGCTTTCTTT
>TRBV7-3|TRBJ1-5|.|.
CASSLNPVRTLAGQPQHF
TGTGCCAGCAGCTTAAATCCAGTCCGGACACTTGCGGGTCAGCCCCAGCATTTT
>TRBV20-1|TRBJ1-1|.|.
CSARDLGHRAEAFF
TGCAGTGCTAGAGATCTAGGCCACAGGGCTGAAGCTTTCTTT
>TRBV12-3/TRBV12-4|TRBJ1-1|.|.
CASMAGTEAFF
TGTGCCAGCATGGCTGGCACTGAAGCTTTCTTT
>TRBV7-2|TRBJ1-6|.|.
CASSPQGTRSPLHF
TGTGCCAGCAGCCCGCAAGGGACTCGGTCACCCCTCCACTTT
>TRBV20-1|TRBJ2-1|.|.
CSARDPGTAGYNEQFF
TGCAGTGCTAGAGACCCGGGGACAGCGGGGTACAATGAGCAGTTCTTC
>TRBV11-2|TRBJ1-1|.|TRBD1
CASSSVTGVGTEAFF
TGTGCCAGCAGCTCCGTAACAGGGGTTGGCACTGAAGCTTTCTTT
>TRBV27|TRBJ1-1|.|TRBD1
CASSLSRQGWRETEAFF
TGTGCCAGCAGTTTAAGCCGACAGGGATGGAGGGAAACTGAAGCTTTCTTT
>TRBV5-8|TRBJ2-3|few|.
CASSLALSTDTQYF
TGTGCCAGCAGCTTGGCTCTAAGCACAGATACGCAGTATTTT
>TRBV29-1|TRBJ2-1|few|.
CSVEDLHEQFF
TGCAGCGTTGAAGATTTACATGAGCAGTTCTTC
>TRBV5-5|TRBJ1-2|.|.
CASSLVNNYGYTF
TGTGCCAGCAGCTTAGTCAATAACTATGGCTACACCTTC
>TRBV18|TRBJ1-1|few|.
CASSPSGGTEAFF
TGTGCCAGCTCACCAAGCGGGGGGACTGAAGCTTTCTTT
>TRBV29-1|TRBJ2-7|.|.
CSVEDLSYEQYF
TGCAGCGTTGAAGATCTTAGCTACGAGCAGTACTTC
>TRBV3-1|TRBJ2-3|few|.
CASSQETRTDTQYF
TGTGCCAGCAGCCAAGAGACCCGCACAGATACGCAGTATTTT
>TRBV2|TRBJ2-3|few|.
CASTIQGSTDTQYF
TGTGCCAGCACTATTCAGGGGAGCACAGATACGCAGTATTTT
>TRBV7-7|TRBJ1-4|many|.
CASSFSSGEKLFF
TGTGCCAGCAGCTTCTCCTCGGGTGAAAAACTGTTTTTT
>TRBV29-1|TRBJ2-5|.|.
CSVGQLQETQYF
TGCAGCGTCGGACAGCTCCAAGAGACCCAGTACTTC
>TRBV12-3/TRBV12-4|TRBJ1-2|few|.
CASSRGPYGYTF
TGTGCCAGCAGTCGGGGGCCCTATGGCTACACCTTC
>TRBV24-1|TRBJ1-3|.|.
CATRDSSDGAISGNTIYF
TGTGCCACCAGAGATTCCTCGGACGGGGCAATCTCTGGAAACACCATATATTTT
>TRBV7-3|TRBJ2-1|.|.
CASSWNGVEQFF
TGTGCCAGCAGCTGGAACGGGGTTGAGCAGTTCTTC
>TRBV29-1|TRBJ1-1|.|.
CSATDRTTEAFF
TGCAGCGCCACTGACAGGACCACTGAAGCTTTCTTT
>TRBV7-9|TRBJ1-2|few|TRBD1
CASSLGQGNYGYTF
TGTGCCAGCAGCTTGGGACAGGGGAACTATGGCTACACCTTC
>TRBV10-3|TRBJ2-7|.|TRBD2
CAISELTSHEQYF
TGTGCCATCAGTGAGTTGACTAGCCACGAGCAGTACTTC
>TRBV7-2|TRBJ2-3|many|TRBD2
CASSSLAGAPDTQYF
TGTGCCAGCAGCTCTCTAGCGGGGGCCCCGGATACGCAGTATTTT
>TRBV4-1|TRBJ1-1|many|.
CASSQDQYRANTEAFF
TGCGCCAGCAGCCAAGATCAGTATCGGGCGAACACTGAAGCTTTCTTT
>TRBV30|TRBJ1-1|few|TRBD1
CAWSLLLPGTGPTEAFF
TGTGCCTGGAGTCTACTATTACCGGGGACAGGGCCTACTGAAGCTTTCTTT
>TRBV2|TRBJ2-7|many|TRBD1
CASTIRTGGWEQYF
TGTGCCAGCACAATAAGGACAGGGGGTTGGGAGCAGTACTTC
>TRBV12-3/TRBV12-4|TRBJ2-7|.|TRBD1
CASSRDRAAYEQYF
TGTGCCAGCAGCCGGGACAGGGCGGCCTACGAGCAGTACTTC
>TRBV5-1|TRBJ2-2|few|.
CASTQSPKNTGELFF
TGCGCCAGCACACAAAGCCCGAAGAACACCGGGGAGCTGTTTTTT